Sequencing of this TCR beta chain was carried out in a study of blood T cell repertoires in COVID-19. Method: immunoSEQ multiplex PCR; TCRdb's copy keeps in-frame clones and lacks some. The sample shows over 450,000 clones, about 88% of them seen only once. Germline V gene sequence: CDR1 GTSNPN, CDR2 SVGIG (reference sequence). This CDR3 region has 14 residues. V was trimmed by 5 bases and J by 7 bases, leaving 20 bases between them. This clone was counted once. The sequenced sample consisted of peripheral blood. This clonotype originated in a woman aged 45-65 years with COVID-19, enrolled during active disease. The genes are TRBV30 and TRBJ1-2; tentative D call: TRBD1 (6 bases). DNA of the CDR3: TGTGCCTGGTCCCGGGCCCTGGAAGGGGGTGGCTACACCTTC. Translated: CAWSRALEGGGYTF.